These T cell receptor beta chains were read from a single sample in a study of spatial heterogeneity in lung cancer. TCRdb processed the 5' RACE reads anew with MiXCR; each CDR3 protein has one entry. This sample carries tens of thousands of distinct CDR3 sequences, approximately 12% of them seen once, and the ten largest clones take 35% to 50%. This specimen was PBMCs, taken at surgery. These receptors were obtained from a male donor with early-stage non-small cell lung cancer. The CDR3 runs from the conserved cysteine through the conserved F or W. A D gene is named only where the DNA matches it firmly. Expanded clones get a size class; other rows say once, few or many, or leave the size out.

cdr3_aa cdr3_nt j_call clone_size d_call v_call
CASSLDSTTPYEQYF TGTGCCAGCAGCTTAGATAGTACTACACCCTACGAGCAGTACTTC TRBJ2-7 - - TRBV11-2
CASSVEANSPLHF TGTGCCAGCAGCGTAGAGGCTAATTCACCCCTCCACTTT TRBJ1-6 - - TRBV9
CASSQPGQGSYNEQFF TGTGCCAGCTCCCAACCGGGACAGGGCTCCTACAATGAGCAGTTCTTC TRBJ2-1 many TRBD1 TRBV28
CASSLATSTDTQYF TGTGCCAGCAGCTTAGCTACTAGCACAGATACGCAGTATTTT TRBJ2-3 many - TRBV7-2
CASSVDDWVGLDTDTQYF TGTGCCAGCAGCGTAGACGATTGGGTAGGACTAGACACAGATACGCAGTATTTT TRBJ2-3 few TRBD2 TRBV9
CASSSTGAVADTQYF TGTGCCAGCAGCTCCACGGGAGCTGTCGCAGATACGCAGTATTTT TRBJ2-3 - - TRBV13
CASSLALADQETQYF TGTGCCAGCAGCTTAGCCCTAGCGGATCAAGAGACCCAGTACTTC TRBJ2-5 few TRBD2 TRBV7-9
CASSQEWGGYEQYF TGCGCCAGCAGCCAAGAGTGGGGCGGCTACGAGCAGTACTTC TRBJ2-7 many - TRBV4-3
CASSRSEAGELFF TGCGCCAGCAGCCGCTCTGAAGCCGGGGAGCTGTTTTTT TRBJ2-2 few - TRBV4-3
CASSLRQVPNQPRHF TGTGCCAGCAGCCTAAGACAGGTTCCGAATCAGCCCCGGCATTTT TRBJ1-5 - - TRBV7-2
CASSPLRLAGSNEQFF TGTGCCAGCTCACCGCTGAGACTAGCGGGGTCCAATGAGCAGTTCTTC TRBJ2-1 - TRBD2 TRBV18
CASSLGVGQPQHF TGTGCCAGCAGCTTAGGAGTAGGACAGCCCCAGCATTTT TRBJ1-5 - - TRBV7-9
CASSFGGKTQYF TGTGCCAGCAGCTTTGGCGGGAAGACCCAGTACTTC TRBJ2-5 - - TRBV7-2
CASSPGLAGPGEVYF TGTGCCAGCAGCCCGGGACTAGCGGGCCCGGGGGAAGTTTACTTC TRBJ2-7 few TRBD2 TRBV6-2/TRBV6-3
CSVGTDPGSPLHF TGCAGCGTTGGGACCGACCCCGGGTCACCCCTCCACTTT TRBJ1-6 - - TRBV29-1
CASRVVEQGADGYTF TGTGCCAGCAGGGTGGTGGAACAGGGGGCTGATGGCTACACCTTC TRBJ1-2 few TRBD1 TRBV11-2
CASSLAAGGLGYTF TGTGCCAGCAGCTTGGCGGCAGGGGGCCTTGGCTACACCTTC TRBJ1-2 many TRBD1 TRBV5-6
CASSLDPRNTEAFF TGCGCCAGCAGCTTGGACCCCAGAAACACTGAAGCTTTCTTT TRBJ1-1 few - TRBV5-1
CASSLAYGYSF TGTGCCAGCAGCCTAGCATATGGCTACTCCTTC TRBJ1-2 - - TRBV6-2/TRBV6-3
CSARALNSGNTIYF TGCAGTGCTAGAGCGCTCAACTCTGGAAACACCATATATTTT TRBJ1-3 few - TRBV20-1
CASSRPTGLNEQFF TGTGCCAGCTCACGACCGACAGGGCTCAATGAGCAGTTCTTC TRBJ2-1 - TRBD1 TRBV18
CASSLQGANTDTQYF TGCGCCAGCAGCTTACAGGGGGCGAACACAGATACGCAGTATTTT TRBJ2-3 many TRBD1 TRBV5-1
CASSLRPGGRGTEAFF TGTGCCAGCAGTTTACGGCCAGGGGGGCGGGGCACTGAAGCTTTCTTT TRBJ1-1 - TRBD1 TRBV28
CASSPEASGRNYEQYF TGTGCCAGCTCACCGGAAGCATCAGGGAGGAACTACGAGCAGTACTTC TRBJ2-7 - - TRBV18
CASSIPGTTEAFF TGTGCCAGCAGTATCCCCGGGACAACTGAAGCTTTCTTT TRBJ1-1 - - TRBV28
CATQGGSYNEQFF TGTGCCACCCAGGGAGGTTCCTACAATGAGCAGTTCTTC TRBJ2-1 many - TRBV2